Below are 23 T cell receptor beta chains sequenced from a single sample in a study of tumor-infiltrating lymphocytes in primary liver carcinoma. Unsorted whole blood yielded the blood RNA, and germline DNA was also extracted. The researchers produced TCR beta cDNA from around 500 ng total RNA with a constant-region primer. TCR beta libraries came from three nested multiplex PCR rounds using slightly modified ARM-PCR. The opening two PCR rounds, approximately 10 cycles each, paired TRBV1-TRBV30 forward primers with a C-beta reverse primer. TCRdb passed the multiplex PCR reads through MiXCR, listing each CDR3 protein once. This table has some 320,000 distinct CDR3 sequences, around three fifths appearing once. Specimen: peripheral blood. All receptors come from a man aged 40-49 years with primary liver carcinoma and hepatitis B virus infection.

The gene calls are TRBV10-1 and TRBJ1-3, with no clear D. Trimming took off 7 bases at V and 0 bases at J, with 4 bases between the two ends. The CDR3 extends over 12 amino acids. Germline V gene lookup returns CDR1 WNHNN and CDR2 SYGVQD (reference sequence). This CDR3 is CASTGSGNTIYF. The CDR3 region has the DNA TGCGCCAGCACCGGCTCTGGAAACACCATATATTTT.

This clonotype was observed many times. V is TRBV29-1 and J is TRBJ1-1; D is perhaps TRBD1 (5 bases). CDR1 and CDR2 (germline): SQVTM, ANQGSEA. The length of the CDR3 is 14 residues. Trimming shortened V by 3 bases and J by 5 bases, and 16 bases separated the two germline ends. The chain's CDR3 is CSVDFDSSRTEAFF. The CDR3 region has the DNA TGCAGCGTTGATTTTGACAGCTCGCGGACTGAAGCTTTCTTT.

This clonotype was counted ten times or more. The CDR3 sequence: CASSERPGSYEQYF. CDR3 DNA: TGTGCCAGCAGTGAACGCCCGGGCTCCTACGAGCAGTACTTC. The chain recombines TRBV6-1 with TRBJ2-7; D is ambiguous. V lost 2 bases and J lost 0, with 8 bases in between. Germline V lookup: CDR1 MNHNS, CDR2 SASEGT. CDR3 length: 14 amino acids.

This chain uses TRBV11-1 with TRBJ2-1, with D hard to call. In germline, CDR1 is SGHAT, CDR2 FQDESV (reference sequence). V was trimmed by 1 base and J by 16 bases, leaving 26 bases between them. The CDR3 length is 16 residues. The chain's CDR3 is CASSLGLSLYYNDHFF. DNA of the CDR3: TGTGCCAGCAGCTTAGGGCTATCACTCTACTACAATGATCACTTCTTC.

The chain recombines TRBV11-1 with TRBJ2-3; D is undetermined. The V end was cut by 5 bases, the J end by 3 bases, with 9 bases between. Per germline, CDR1 SGHAT and CDR2 FQDESV (reference sequence). The CDR3 length is 13 residues. CDR3 in amino acids: CASSRRKTDTQYF. CDR3 coding DNA: TGTGCCAGCAGCCGCCGAAAGACAGATACGCAGTATTTT.

A remark on this clonotype: Given a much more abundant clone one base away, this may be a read error. This sequence joins TRBV6-6 and TRBJ2-7; TRBD1 is a possible D gene (6 bases). Trimming pared 11 bases from V and 6 bases from J, leaving 20 bases between. Germline CDR1 MNHNY, CDR2 SVGAGI (reference sequence). This CDR3 has 13 amino acids. DNA for the CDR3: TGTGCCGGCCGCTCATCAGGGGTGGGCGAGCAGTACTTC. As protein: CAGRSSGVGEQYF.

Many counts were recorded for this clonotype. The chain joins TRBV5-4 to TRBJ2-3, with D hard to call. V lost 0 bases and J 6 bases, leaving 17 bases between the germline ends. Germline V gene sequence: CDR1 SGHNT, CDR2 YYREEE (reference sequence). This CDR3 comprises 16 residues. CDR3 in DNA: TGTGCCAGCAGCTTGGTGGCTAGAACCACACCCGATACGCAGTATTTT. It specifies CASSLVARTTPDTQYF.

Worth noting for this clonotype: A junction boundary mismatches the germline segment, possibly from a read error. This rearrangement joins TRBV30 to TRBJ1-2, with D possibly being TRBD1 (6 bases). The CDR3 runs 11 residues. Germline V CDR1 and CDR2: GTSNPN, SVGIG (reference sequence). DNA of the CDR3: TGTGCCTGGAGGGACAGCTATGGCCACGCCTTC. The encoded protein is CAWRDSYGHAF.

This clonotype was recorded only once. It may be a read error: a sequence one base away is much more abundant. The CDR3 sequence: CASSQDLISTDMQYF. The CDR3 coding sequence is TGCGCCAGCAGCCAAGATTTGATAAGCACAGATATGCAGTATTTT. This chain uses TRBV4-3 with TRBJ2-3; D unclear. Germline CDR1 is LGHNA and CDR2 is YSLEER. CDR3 size: 15 residues.

This clonotype was seen at least ten times. This chain links TRBV14 with TRBJ1-5; TRBD1 agrees at 8 bases. In germline, CDR1 is SGHDN, CDR2 FVKESK. The CDR3 totals 14 residues. V shed 8 bases, J shed 2 bases, and the junction held 5 bases outside the gene matches. CDR3: CASLDRGGNQPQHF. The CDR3, as DNA: TGTGCCAGCCTTGACAGGGGAGGCAATCAGCCCCAGCATTTT.

As concerns this clonotype: One end of the junction is discordant with germline, which a read error may explain. This chain uses TRBV11-2 with TRBJ2-3, with 8 bases lining up with TRBD2. CDR1 and CDR2 from the germline V gene are SGHAT and FQNNGV. The CDR3 has 14 residues. This chain's CDR3 is CACRAGESTDRQYF. The CDR3 coding sequence is TGTGCCTGCAGAGCGGGAGAGAGCACAGATAGGCAGTATTTT.

This clonotype was observed at least ten times. This chain's CDR3 is CSGIRGRGGGNEQFF. Written as DNA, the CDR3 is TGCAGTGGTATTAGGGGGCGAGGAGGGGGGAATGAGCAGTTCTTC. This sequence joins TRBV29-1 and TRBJ2-1, with D maybe TRBD1 (7 bases). The CDR3 runs to 15 residues. Germline V lookup: CDR1 SQVTM, CDR2 ANQGSEA.

Comments on this clonotype: It may be a read error: a sequence one base away is much more abundant. The V gene is TRBV6-5, the J gene TRBJ2-7; the D call may be TRBD1 or TRBD2 (5 bases each). This CDR3 is built from 17 residues. The germline V gene has CDR1 MNHEY and CDR2 SVGAGI. CDR3 nucleotide sequence: TGTACCAGCAGCAGGGCGTCAATACGGGGAAGGTCCTACGAGCAGTACTTC. Amino acid sequence: CTSSRASIRGRSYEQYF.

As concerns this clonotype: A read error may be the cause here, since a much bigger clone is one base away. This chain joins TRBV6-5 and TRBJ1-2; no clear D. The CDR3 runs 15 residues. CDR1 is MNHEY and CDR2 is SVGAGI in the germline V gene. V was clipped by 2 bases and J by 0 bases, with 10 bases between them. The DNA for the CDR3 is TGTGCCAGCAGTTACCAGGCCACATCTAACTATGGCTACACCTTC. Amino acid sequence: CASSYQATSNYGYTF.

As concerns this clonotype: A read error may produce the germline difference seen at one junction end. The chain has TRBV14 and TRBJ1-1; D not certain. The CDR3 sequence is 13 residues long. Germline V gene sequence: CDR1 SGHDN, CDR2 FVKESK. CDR3 coding DNA: TGTGCCAGCAGCCTATCCATGAACACTGAAGCTCTCTTT. Translated, it gives CASSLSMNTEALF.

This clonotype was observed a handful of times. The chain couples TRBV30 to TRBJ1-2, with 7 bases identical to TRBD1. The CDR3 runs 15 residues. The trim removed 3 bases at V and 4 bases at J, leaving 11 bases unmatched. The germline V gene has CDR1 GTSNPN and CDR2 SVGIG (reference sequence). The CDR3 sequence is CAWSSGGNPIYGYTF. The CDR3 bases are TGTGCCTGGAGCTCAGGGGGAAACCCCATCTATGGCTACACCTTC.

The CDR3 loop is CASTAAAGMYNEQFF. The CDR3 DNA reads TGTGCCAGCACCGCGGCGGCGGGAATGTACAATGAGCAGTTCTTC. The V call is TRBV6-1, the J call TRBJ2-1; D is perhaps TRBD2 (6 bases). The CDR3 consists of 15 residues. V lost 7 bases and J lost 4, with 17 bases in between. Looked up from germline, CDR1 is MNHNS and CDR2 is SASEGT.

The table lists this clonotype with a few counts. The chain couples TRBV28 to TRBJ2-7; D perhaps matches TRBD2 (6 bases). Germline V gives CDR1 MDHEN, CDR2 SYDVKM. The CDR3 is 14 residues long. V shed 3 bases and J shed 2 bases, with 11 bases lying between them. The CDR3 nucleotides read TGTGCCAGCAGTTTGGGGACTCACGCCTACGAGCAGTACTTC. Protein sequence: CASSLGTHAYEQYF.

On this clonotype: This is likely a read error, given that the CDR3 carries no conserved phenylalanine or tryptophan at its end. The gene calls are TRBV4-1 and TRBJ2-2; D not certain. Germline V gene sequence: CDR1 MGHRA, CDR2 YSYEKL. The CDR3 contains 15 residues. Trimming cost V 6 bases and J 3 bases, with 14 bases left between them. The CDR3 sequence: CASRKNSQDTGELFL. As DNA, the CDR3 is TGCGCCAGCAGAAAAAACTCGCAGGACACCGGGGAGCTGTTTCTT.

In the case of this clonotype: This could be a read error, since a much larger clone is one nucleotide away. The genes are TRBV4-3 and TRBJ1-2; D possibly corresponds to TRBD1 (5 bases). CDR1 and CDR2 (germline): LGHNA, YSLEER. This CDR3 has 16 amino acids. V lost 1 base and J 3 bases, leaving 15 bases between the germline ends. CDR3 residues: CASSQVGRGRDYGYTF. CDR3 nucleotides: TGCGCCAGCAGCCAAGTAGGGAGGGGACGGGACTATGGCTACACCTTC.

The gene calls are TRBV7-9 and TRBJ2-3, with D maybe TRBD1 (6 bases). The tail of the sequence fits TRBJ1-5 better, so the J call may be wrong. This CDR3 has 15 residues. Germline CDR1 is SEHNR and CDR2 is FQNEAQ (reference sequence). CDR3 loop: CASSNGQTLTDTQHF. The CDR3 region has the DNA TGTGCCAGCAGCAACGGACAGACCCTCACAGATACGCAGCATTTT.

The gene calls are TRBV6-4 and TRBJ1-1; no definite D call. The CDR3 sequence is 13 residues long. Germline V gene data show CDR1 as MRHNA and CDR2 as SNTAGT. V lost 4 bases to trimming and J lost 1 base, with 7 bases between them. CDR3 DNA: TGTGCCAGCAGTGTTATACCGAACACTGAAGCTTTCTTT. Translation gives CASSVIPNTEAFF.

The rearrangement links TRBV6-5 to TRBJ1-4, with a possible D match to TRBD1 (6 bases). The CDR3 runs to 14 residues. V was cut by 5 bases and J by 4 bases, with 11 bases left in between. Per the germline V gene, CDR1 is MNHEY and CDR2 is SVGAGI. CDR3 amino acids: CASSTRDNNEKLFF. Here the CDR3 DNA reads TGTGCCAGCAGTACCCGGGACAATAATGAAAAACTGTTTTTT.